The text below deals with one T cell receptor (beta chain). What it recognizes is unknown. This record comes from a study of blood T cells in healthy people across ages. Findings and caveats of the study: Naive T cell percentage showed a strong correlation with TCR beta diversity. PBMCs went unsorted, and a conclusive naive versus antigen-experienced comparison was therefore prevented. Both higher diversity and more naive CD4+ cells marked long-lived donors when set against aged donors. Estimates based on one million T cells were treated as lower bounds.

A second roughly 6 to 12 cycle PCR used barcoded and J-beta primers. TCRdb reprocessed the 5' RACE reads with MiXCR, giving one entry per CDR3 protein. In the table there are around 1.1 million distinct CDR3 sequences, roughly two fifths of which are singletons. Germline CDR1 and CDR2: SQVTM and ANQGSEA. V lost 7 bases to trimming and J lost 5 bases, with 26 bases between them. This CDR3 has 17 amino acids. This receptor was obtained from a man aged 18 to 30 in good health. The chain employs TRBV29-1 and TRBJ1-4; D perhaps matches TRBD1 (6 bases). The source material was blood. CDR3 DNA: TGCAGCGCCGGGACGTCGACGACACGGGGGCTAAATGAAAAACTGTTTTTT. It translates to CSAGTSTTRGLNEKLFF. The full variable domain, rest sourced from reference TRBV29-1 and TRBJ1-4, is SAVISQKPSRDICQRGTSLTIQCQVDSQVTMMFWYRQQPGQSLTLIATANQGSEATYESGFVIDKFPISRPNLTFSTLTVSNMSPEDSSIYLCSAGTSTTRGLNEKLFFGSGTQLSVL.